This T cell receptor beta chain was sequenced for a study of T cell repertoires in cytomegalovirus infection. Across the whole study: Public TCR beta signatures provided an indication of both CMV infection and a matching HLA type.

Study observations and caveats: There were HLA-C-restricted CMV-specific TCR beta clonotypes dominating the ex vivo response. Cumulative frequency (of public TCR beta family members) identified carriers of CMV plus the relevant HLA.

This clonotype was picked up a small number of times. Its target is unknown. TCRdb passed the reads through MiXCR, listing each CDR3 protein once. The sample holds fewer than 550,000 distinct CDR3 sequences, approximately 16% seen once. The CDR3 extends over 15 amino acids. From germline, CDR1 is LNHNV and CDR2 YYDKDF (reference sequence). The V and J ends lost 5 bases and 6 bases, in that order; junction bases with no gene match: 10. The source of this sequence is a human donor in good health (CMV status not recorded). Some clones in this sample may be carry-over from other donors' samples. The sample comprised CD8+ T cells from PBMCs. This sequence joins TRBV15 and TRBJ2-1; 7 bases fit TRBD2. CDR3 coding DNA: TGTGCCACCAGCGAGAGGACTAGTTTTGCCAATGAGCAGTTCTTC. Encoded protein: CATSERTSFANEQFF.